The rows below give T cell receptor beta chains drawn from one sample of a study of response to subunit inactivated influenza vaccine. TCRdb recomputed calls from the RT-PCR reads with MiXCR, one row per CDR3 protein. The table shows 560,000 or so distinct CDR3 sequences, with 6.5% to 8% occurring only once. The starting material was PBMCs from blood, obtained roughly 24 months after vaccination. Source of these receptors: a man between 50 and 70 years old who received an inactivated influenza vaccine. Both conserved end residues are part of each CDR3. Fields, in order: V gene, D gene, clone size, J gene, CDR3 DNA, CDR3 protein. The D gene is left open where the match is weak. A row's size may be missing; if present it is once, few, many or a size class.

V: TRBV6-2/TRBV6-3; D: .; size: .; J: TRBJ2-5; DNA: TGTGCCAGCAGTTCTGGACGGTCCCAAGAGACCCAGTACTTC; CDR3: CASSSGRSQETQYF
V: TRBV10-3; D: .; size: .; J: TRBJ2-1; DNA: TGTGCCTCCACTGCCGGGCTGATCCGTGAGCAGTTCTTC; CDR3: CASTAGLIREQFF
V: TRBV6-5; D: .; size: .; J: TRBJ1-5; DNA: TGTGCCAGCAGTTACAGCCGATCGGGGGGAAGCAATCAGCCCCAGCATTTT; CDR3: CASSYSRSGGSNQPQHF
V: TRBV7-3; D: .; size: .; J: TRBJ2-3; DNA: TGTGCCAGCAGCTCAACCGGGACTCGAAGTAGCACAGATACGCAGTATTTT; CDR3: CASSSTGTRSSTDTQYF
V: TRBV28; D: .; size: .; J: TRBJ2-6; DNA: TGTGCCAGCAGCCCAGTTTTGGGGACACCAGGTGGAACTGGGGCCAACGTCCTGACTTTC; CDR3: CASSPVLGTPGGTGANVLTF
V: TRBV13; D: .; size: .; J: TRBJ2-2; DNA: TGTGCCAGCAGCTTAGGCGAAGGCGGGGAGCTGTTTTTT; CDR3: CASSLGEGGELFF
V: TRBV2; D: .; size: few; J: TRBJ2-1; DNA: TGTGCCAGCAGGGGGAGTCGTGAGCAGTTCTTC; CDR3: CASRGSREQFF
V: TRBV2; D: TRBD1; size: .; J: TRBJ1-4; DNA: TGTGCCAGCAAGCCGGACAGGACTGAAAAACTGTTTTTT; CDR3: CASKPDRTEKLFF
V: TRBV12-3/TRBV12-4; D: .; size: many; J: TRBJ1-5; DNA: TGTGCCAGCAGTTTAACAGACGGATATAGCAATCAGCCCCAGCATTTT; CDR3: CASSLTDGYSNQPQHF
V: TRBV5-1; D: .; size: few; J: TRBJ2-5; DNA: TGCGCCAGCAGCGCAACAGCCGAAGGGACCCAGTACTTC; CDR3: CASSATAEGTQYF
V: TRBV20-1; D: .; size: .; J: TRBJ1-4; DNA: TGCAGTGCTCCGAACAGACGTACAACTAATGAAAAACTGTTTTTT; CDR3: CSAPNRRTTNEKLFF
V: TRBV28; D: TRBD1; size: few; J: TRBJ2-7; DNA: TGTGCCAGCAGTTTTCTTTGGGGGACAGGGTACGAGCAGTACTTC; CDR3: CASSFLWGTGYEQYF
V: TRBV12-3/TRBV12-4; D: .; size: many; J: TRBJ1-2; DNA: TGTGCCAGCAGTTCCCACAGCTATGGCTACACCTTC; CDR3: CASSSHSYGYTF
V: TRBV12-3/TRBV12-4; D: .; size: few; J: TRBJ2-2; DNA: TGTGCCGTACGGGGCCCGAACACCGGGGAGCTGTTTTTT; CDR3: CAVRGPNTGELFF
V: TRBV6-1; D: .; size: .; J: TRBJ1-6; DNA: TGTGCCAGCAGCCACCAGGGGAGGGATTCACCCCTCCACTTT; CDR3: CASSHQGRDSPLHF
V: TRBV6-1; D: .; size: many; J: TRBJ1-3; DNA: TGTGCCAGCAGTGACGGGGTGAGCTCTGGAAACACCATATATTTT; CDR3: CASSDGVSSGNTIYF
V: TRBV12-2; D: .; size: .; J: TRBJ1-5; DNA: TGTGCAAGTCGCTTCCGACAGTTACCATATAGCAATCAGCCCCAGCATTTT; CDR3: CASRFRQLPYSNQPQHF
V: TRBV2; D: .; size: few; J: TRBJ1-3; DNA: TGTGCCAGCAGTGAGATTCGAGGGTCGTCTGGAAACACCATATATTTT; CDR3: CASSEIRGSSGNTIYF
V: TRBV10-3; D: .; size: many; J: TRBJ1-2; DNA: TGTGCCATCAGTGAGGCTCTCCCCGGGGATCGAGGCTACACCTTC; CDR3: CAISEALPGDRGYTF
V: TRBV7-9; D: .; size: .; J: TRBJ1-6; DNA: TGTGCCAGCAGCTTAGCCCAGGGGAATAATTCACCCCTCCACTTT; CDR3: CASSLAQGNNSPLHF
V: TRBV7-8; D: TRBD2; size: .; J: TRBJ2-5; DNA: TGTGCCAGCAGCTTTATCTCTAGCGGGGGGCCGGGGACCCAGTACTTC; CDR3: CASSFISSGGPGTQYF
V: TRBV4-3; D: TRBD2; size: many; J: TRBJ2-2; DNA: TGCGCCAGCAGCCCCTGGTCGGGGGGGGGATACACCGGGGAGCTGTTTTTT; CDR3: CASSPWSGGGYTGELFF
V: TRBV4-3; D: TRBD2; size: .; J: TRBJ2-3; DNA: TGCGCCAGCAGCCAACGTCCTTTAGCGGGAGCCCCAGATACGCAGTATTTT; CDR3: CASSQRPLAGAPDTQYF
V: TRBV12-3/TRBV12-4; D: .; size: many; J: TRBJ2-3; DNA: TGTGCCAGCAGCTCGAGATTGTGGGGCTCTAGCACAGATACGCAGTATTTT; CDR3: CASSSRLWGSSTDTQYF
V: TRBV7-6; D: TRBD2; size: few; J: TRBJ2-7; DNA: TGTGCCAGCAGCTTACCGTCGACTAGCGGGAGCATGGGGCCCTACGAGCAGTACTTC; CDR3: CASSLPSTSGSMGPYEQYF
V: TRBV15; D: .; size: .; J: TRBJ2-5; DNA: TGTGCCACCAGCAGAGATTGGCGGGAGACCCAGTACTTC; CDR3: CATSRDWRETQYF
V: TRBV7-2; D: .; size: few; J: TRBJ1-1; DNA: TGTGCCAGCAGCTCCCTACCAGCCACTGAAGCTTTCTTT; CDR3: CASSSLPATEAFF
V: TRBV4-1; D: .; size: .; J: TRBJ2-5; DNA: TGCGCCAGCAGCCATAACGAGGGGAGGGAGACCCAGTACTTC; CDR3: CASSHNEGRETQYF
V: TRBV20-1; D: TRBD2; size: .; J: TRBJ2-3; DNA: TGCAGTGCTAGACCCTATCATAGCGGGAGTTTCACAGATACGCAGTATTTT; CDR3: CSARPYHSGSFTDTQYF
V: TRBV12-3/TRBV12-4; D: .; size: .; J: TRBJ1-5; DNA: TGTGCCAGCAGTGGGAAGCAGCCCCAGCATTTT; CDR3: CASSGKQPQHF
V: TRBV5-6; D: .; size: few; J: TRBJ1-2; DNA: TGTGCCAGCACCCCTCGGTTAACCATCTATGGCTACACCTTC; CDR3: CASTPRLTIYGYTF
V: TRBV6-2/TRBV6-3; D: .; size: .; J: TRBJ2-3; DNA: TGTGCCAGCAGTTATTCGGGGCATGGCACAGATACGCAGTATTTT; CDR3: CASSYSGHGTDTQYF
V: TRBV7-2; D: TRBD1; size: .; J: TRBJ1-2; DNA: TGTGCCAGCAGCTTAGATGCCAGGGGGTTATATGGCTACACCTTC; CDR3: CASSLDARGLYGYTF
V: TRBV30; D: .; size: .; J: TRBJ1-5; DNA: TGTGCCTGGAGTGAGTCAGACTATCAGCCCCAGCATTTT; CDR3: CAWSESDYQPQHF
V: TRBV7-9; D: .; size: .; J: TRBJ1-1; DNA: TGTGCCAGCAGCTTAGTGCCCGTTCAGGAGAACACTGAAGCTTTCTTT; CDR3: CASSLVPVQENTEAFF
V: TRBV15; D: TRBD2; size: few; J: TRBJ2-7; DNA: TGTGCCACCAGCGCGAGCGGGAGTTTTTCCGAGCAGTACTTC; CDR3: CATSASGSFSEQYF
V: TRBV5-1; D: .; size: .; J: TRBJ2-5; DNA: TGCGCCAGCAGCTTGTTGGACAGTCAAGAGACCCAGTACTTC; CDR3: CASSLLDSQETQYF
V: TRBV6-5; D: .; size: .; J: TRBJ2-1; DNA: TGTGCCAGCAGTTTCGGCAACTTCTACAATGAGCAGTTCTTC; CDR3: CASSFGNFYNEQFF
V: TRBV10-3; D: .; size: .; J: TRBJ1-2; DNA: TGTGCCATCAGTGAGTTGTTAAACTATGGCTACACCTTC; CDR3: CAISELLNYGYTF
V: TRBV5-6; D: TRBD1; size: few; J: TRBJ1-4; DNA: TGTGCCAGCAGCTTGGGCGGACAGGGTAGTGAAAAACTGTTTTTT; CDR3: CASSLGGQGSEKLFF
V: TRBV12-3/TRBV12-4; D: TRBD1; size: many; J: TRBJ1-2; DNA: TGTGCCAGCAGTCGGGACAGGGGCTACGGCTATGGCTACACCTTC; CDR3: CASSRDRGYGYGYTF
V: TRBV24-1; D: .; size: .; J: TRBJ1-5; DNA: TGTGCCACCAGTGACAAGTTTCATAGTCCCCAGCATTTT; CDR3: CATSDKFHSPQHF
V: TRBV29-1; D: TRBD1; size: few; J: TRBJ2-3; DNA: TGCAGCGTTGAAGGGACAGGGGAGAGGGCCTATACGCAGTATTTT; CDR3: CSVEGTGERAYTQYF
V: TRBV4-1; D: .; size: many; J: TRBJ1-5; DNA: TGCGCCAGCAGCCAAGACAGCTATAGCAATCAGCCCCAGCATTTT; CDR3: CASSQDSYSNQPQHF
V: TRBV20-1; D: .; size: .; J: TRBJ2-3; DNA: TGCAGTGCTACGGCCCCCCTCACAGATACGCAGTATTTT; CDR3: CSATAPLTDTQYF
V: TRBV28; D: TRBD2; size: .; J: TRBJ2-1; DNA: TGTGCCAGCAGAAACCGCCGGGACTACCGGCTTGATGAGCAGTTCTTC; CDR3: CASRNRRDYRLDEQFF
V: TRBV4-2; D: TRBD2; size: .; J: TRBJ2-1; DNA: TGTGCCAGCAGCCAAGTTAAGTTAGGAGTAGCGGGAGAACGGGCCAACAATGAGCAGTTCTTC; CDR3: CASSQVKLGVAGERANNEQFF
V: TRBV16; D: .; size: few; J: TRBJ2-7; DNA: TGTGCCAGCAGCCAATACGGACAGTCGACTCTCTTC; CDR3: CASSQYGQSTLF
V: TRBV20-1; D: .; size: .; J: TRBJ2-2; DNA: TGCAGTGCTAAGGGTGGGTCGAACACCGGGGAGCTGTTTTTT; CDR3: CSAKGGSNTGELFF
V: TRBV9; D: TRBD1; size: few; J: TRBJ2-7; DNA: TGTGCCAGCAGCCCAAGGACAGGGCTCCACGAGCAGTACTTC; CDR3: CASSPRTGLHEQYF